This T cell receptor beta chain was observed in a study of cytomegalovirus exposure and HLA in healthy donors. 13 Jbeta primers and 60 Vbeta primers were used for the PCR. Produced via immunoSEQ multiplex PCR; TCRdb's table is partial and in-frame only. The top ten clones hold approximately 8.1% of a sample with 100,000 to 150,000 clones, around four fifths of them seen once. This clone was counted a few times. After removal of 2 bases from V and 2 bases from J, the junction contained 8 bases not matched to a gene. CDR3 length: 16 residues. Germline loops: CDR1 SGHVS, CDR2 FQNEAQ. The V and J genes are TRBV7-8 and TRBJ2-7; 8 nucleotides agree with TRBD1. Sample: PBMCs. The source is a woman in her fifties or sixties in good health and CMV-seropositive. The CDR3 nucleotides are TGTGCCAGCAGCTTAAATCGGACAGGGACACCCTACGAGCAGTACTTC. It codes for CASSLNRTGTPYEQYF.